This TCR beta chain was sequenced during a study of blood T cell repertoires in COVID-19. Overall study context: COVID-19 samples, acute and convalescent, were from the United States, Italy and Spain. The analysed material was cDNA or gDNA that came from T cells, B-cell-depleted T cells, or PBMCs.

Original processing notes: Amplification with reference gene primers provided the estimates of nucleated cell counts. Sequencing used immunoSEQ multiplex PCR; TCRdb keeps in-frame clones, though not all of them. V, J and clone size reflect that table, while D and trimming were determined from the DNA. The repertoire holds 90,000 to 120,000 clones, approximately 92% seen once, with about 34% in the top ten. Trimming cost V 5 bases and J 0 bases, with 11 bases left between them. Germline V gene data show CDR1 as KGHSH and CDR2 as LQKENI. The CDR3 spans 15 residues. Sequenced: peripheral blood. V and J are TRBV18 and TRBJ1-5; D not certain. The origin of this receptor is a woman of 80 years or more with acute or convalescent COVID-19. CDR3 bases: TGTGCCAGCTCAAACATCGGGTTTAGCAATCAGCCCCAGCATTTT. Its translation: CASSNIGFSNQPQHF.